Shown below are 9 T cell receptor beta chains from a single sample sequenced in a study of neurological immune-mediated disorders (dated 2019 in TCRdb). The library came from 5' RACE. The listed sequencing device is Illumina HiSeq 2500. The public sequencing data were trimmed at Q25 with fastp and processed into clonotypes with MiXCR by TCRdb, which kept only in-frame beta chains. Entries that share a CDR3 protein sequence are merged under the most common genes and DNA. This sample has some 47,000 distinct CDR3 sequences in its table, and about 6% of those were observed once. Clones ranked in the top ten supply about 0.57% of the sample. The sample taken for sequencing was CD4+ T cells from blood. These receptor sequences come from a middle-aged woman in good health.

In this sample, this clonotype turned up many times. This CDR3 reads CASSSQLTGQETQYF. The CDR3 coding sequence is TGTGCCAGCAGCTCCCAGCTGACAGGGCAAGAGACCCAGTACTTC. The V and J genes are TRBV7-3 and TRBJ2-5; TRBD1 agrees at 7 bases. Trimming removed 4 bases from V and 2 bases from J; junction bases left unmatched: 7. Germline CDR1 and CDR2: SGHTA and FQGTGA. The CDR3 covers 15 residues.

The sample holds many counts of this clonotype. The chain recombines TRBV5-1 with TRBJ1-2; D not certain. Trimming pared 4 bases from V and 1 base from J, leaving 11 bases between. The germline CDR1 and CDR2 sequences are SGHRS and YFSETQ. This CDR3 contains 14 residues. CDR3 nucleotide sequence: TGCGCCAGCAGCATGACGGGGATTAACTATGGCTACACCTTC. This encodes CASSMTGINYGYTF.

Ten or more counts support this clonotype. The DNA of the CDR3 is TGCAGTGCTAGACAGGGAGTTTTGCCCCAGCATTTT. Encoded protein: CSARQGVLPQHF. J is TRBJ1-5 and V is TRBV20-1; maybe TRBD1 (5 bases). Trimming stripped 2 bases from V and 9 bases from J, with 11 bases between. The CDR3 covers 12 residues. Germline-derived CDR1 and CDR2 are DFQATT and SNEGSKA (reference sequence).

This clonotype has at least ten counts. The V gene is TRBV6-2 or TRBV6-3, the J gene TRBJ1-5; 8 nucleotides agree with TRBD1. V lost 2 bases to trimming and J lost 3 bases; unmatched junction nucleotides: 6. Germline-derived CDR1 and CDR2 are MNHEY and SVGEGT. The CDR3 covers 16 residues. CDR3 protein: CASSYLRGPINQPQHF. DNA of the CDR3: TGTGCCAGCAGTTACCTCAGGGGGCCCATCAATCAGCCCCAGCATTTT.

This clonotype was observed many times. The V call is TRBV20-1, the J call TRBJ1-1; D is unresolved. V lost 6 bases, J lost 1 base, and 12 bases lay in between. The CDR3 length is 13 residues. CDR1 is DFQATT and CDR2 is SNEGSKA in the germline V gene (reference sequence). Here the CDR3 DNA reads TGCAGTGCCCCGAGTACCAAGAACACTGAAGCTTTCTTT. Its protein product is CSAPSTKNTEAFF.

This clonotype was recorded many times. The DNA for the CDR3 is TGTGCCAGCAGCCGGGACCCCAAAGAGACCCAGTACTTC. Amino acids: CASSRDPKETQYF. The chain uses TRBV7-3 and TRBJ2-5; D possibly uses TRBD1 or TRBD2 (5 bases each). Trimming took 5 bases from V and 3 from J, leaving 10 bases between them. CDR3 length equals 13 residues. Germline V gives CDR1 SGHTA, CDR2 FQGTGA.

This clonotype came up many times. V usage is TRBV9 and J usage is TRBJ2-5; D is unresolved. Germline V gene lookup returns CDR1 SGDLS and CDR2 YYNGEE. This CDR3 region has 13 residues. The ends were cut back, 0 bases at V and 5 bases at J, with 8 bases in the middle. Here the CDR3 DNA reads TGTGCCAGCAGCGTAGCGGTTGTGGAGACCCAGTACTTC. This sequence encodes CASSVAVVETQYF. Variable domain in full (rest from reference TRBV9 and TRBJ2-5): DSGVTQTPKHLITATGQRVTLRCSPRSGDLSVYWYQQSLDQGLQFLIQYYNGEERAKGNILERFSAQQFPDLHSELNLSSLELGDSALYFCASSVAVVETQYFGPGTRLLVL.

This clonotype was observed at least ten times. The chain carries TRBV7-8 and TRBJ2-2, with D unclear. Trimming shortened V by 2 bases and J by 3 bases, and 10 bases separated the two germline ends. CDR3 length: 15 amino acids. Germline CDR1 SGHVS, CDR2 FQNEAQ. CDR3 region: CASSLQRPDTGELFF. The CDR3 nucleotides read TGTGCCAGCAGCTTACAGAGGCCCGACACCGGGGAGCTGTTTTTT.

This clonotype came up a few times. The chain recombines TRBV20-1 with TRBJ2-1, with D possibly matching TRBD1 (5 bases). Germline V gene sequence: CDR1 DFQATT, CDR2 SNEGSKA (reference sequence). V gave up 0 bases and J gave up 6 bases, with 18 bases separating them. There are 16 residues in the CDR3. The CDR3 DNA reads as TGCAGTGCTAGAGATCTCAGGGCCCTAGAGCTCAATGAGCAGTTCTTC. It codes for CSARDLRALELNEQFF.